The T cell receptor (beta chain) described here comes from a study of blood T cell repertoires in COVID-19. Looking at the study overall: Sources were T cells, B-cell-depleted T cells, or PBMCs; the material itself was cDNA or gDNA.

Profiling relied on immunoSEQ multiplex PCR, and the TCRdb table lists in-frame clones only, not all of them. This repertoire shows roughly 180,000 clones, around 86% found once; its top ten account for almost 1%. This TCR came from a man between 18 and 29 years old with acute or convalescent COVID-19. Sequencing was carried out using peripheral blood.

The CDR3 sequence: CASKGQANTEAFF. The CDR3 coding sequence is TGTGCCAGTAAAGGACAGGCAAACACTGAAGCTTTCTTT. The rearrangement uses TRBV2 and TRBJ1-1; TRBD1 aligns across 7 bases. Germline values: CDR1 SNHLY, CDR2 FYNNEI. This CDR3 contains 13 residues. J gave up 2 bases and V 9 bases, and 6 bases lay outside the gene matches.